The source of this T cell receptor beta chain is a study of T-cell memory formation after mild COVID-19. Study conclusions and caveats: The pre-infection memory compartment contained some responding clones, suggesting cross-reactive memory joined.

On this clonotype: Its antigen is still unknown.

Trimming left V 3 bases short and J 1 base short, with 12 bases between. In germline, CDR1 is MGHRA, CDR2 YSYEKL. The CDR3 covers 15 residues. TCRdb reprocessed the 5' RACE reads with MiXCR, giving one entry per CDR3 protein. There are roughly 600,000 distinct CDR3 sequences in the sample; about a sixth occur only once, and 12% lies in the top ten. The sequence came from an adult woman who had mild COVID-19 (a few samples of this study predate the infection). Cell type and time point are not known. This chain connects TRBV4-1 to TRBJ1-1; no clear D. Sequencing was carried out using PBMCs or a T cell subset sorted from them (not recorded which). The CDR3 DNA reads TGCGCCAGCAGCCAGACGGACCGGACGAACACTGAAGCTTTCTTT. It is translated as CASSQTDRTNTEAFF.